This paragraph reports one TCR beta chain. No antigen is known for it. This entry is derived from a study of shared clonotypes between healthy human individuals. Study results and caveats: Represented genetic and exposure-history diversity was restricted by having few donors. Clonotype sharing among the donors was expected to vary with sequencing depth.

The CDR3 extends over 11 amino acids. Germline V CDR1 and CDR2: SEHNR, FQNEAQ (reference sequence). V lost 4 bases and J lost 8, with 8 bases in between. Unsorted PBMC replicate PCRs drew on 250 to 300 ng DNA, representing 25,000 to 30,000 T cell genomes. Assay used: immunoSEQ multiplex PCR; TCRdb lists only in-frame clones, some missing. The table records about 520,000 clones, over 70% of them present only once. The sample was PBMCs. This clonotype was obtained from a woman aged 40 to 55 in good health. Some clones in this sample may be carry-over from other donors' samples. This sequence joins TRBV7-9 and TRBJ1-2; a weak D match, TRBD1 (6 bases). As DNA, the CDR3 is TGTGCCAGCAGCTCGGGGGCGGGCTACACCTTC. It encodes CASSSGAGYTF.